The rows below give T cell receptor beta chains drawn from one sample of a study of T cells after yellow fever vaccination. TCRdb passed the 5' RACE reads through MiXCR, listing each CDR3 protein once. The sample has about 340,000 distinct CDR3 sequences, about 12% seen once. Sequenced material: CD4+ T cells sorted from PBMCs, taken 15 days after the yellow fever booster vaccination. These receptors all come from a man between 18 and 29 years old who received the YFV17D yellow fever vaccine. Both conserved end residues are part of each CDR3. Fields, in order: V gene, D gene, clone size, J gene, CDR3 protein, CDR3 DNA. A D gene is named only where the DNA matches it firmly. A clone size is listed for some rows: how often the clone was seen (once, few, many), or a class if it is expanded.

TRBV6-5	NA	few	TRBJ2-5	CASSARESETQYF	TGTGCCAGCAGTGCCAGGGAATCGGAGACCCAGTACTTC
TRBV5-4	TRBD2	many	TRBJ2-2	CASSPRTSLTGELFF	TGTGCCAGCAGCCCGAGGACTAGCCTAACCGGGGAGCTGTTTTTT
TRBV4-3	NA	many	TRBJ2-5	CASSQDLQGTYWEEETQYF	TGCGCCAGCAGCCAAGATCTGCAGGGAACGTACTGGGAGGAAGAGACCCAGTACTTC
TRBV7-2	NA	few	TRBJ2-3	CASSSQGSGEPDTQYF	TGTGCCAGCAGCTCCCAAGGATCGGGGGAGCCAGATACGCAGTATTTT
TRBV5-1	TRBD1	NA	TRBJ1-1	CASSSTGAVTEAFF	TGCGCCAGCAGCTCAACAGGGGCGGTCACTGAAGCTTTCTTT
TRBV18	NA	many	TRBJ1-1	CASSPRASRSGQGNMNTEAFF	TGTGCCAGCTCACCACGCGCAAGTCGTTCGGGGCAGGGAAATATGAACACTGAAGCTTTCTTT
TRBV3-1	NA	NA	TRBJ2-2	CASSPRGAGTGELFF	TGTGCCAGCAGCCCACGGGGGGCAGGCACCGGGGAGCTGTTTTTT
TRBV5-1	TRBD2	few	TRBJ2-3	CASSPGQRGTQYF	TGCGCCAGCAGCCCCGGCCAGCGGGGTACGCAGTATTTT
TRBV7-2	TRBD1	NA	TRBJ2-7	CASNNPLLWDSSYEQYF	TGTGCCAGCAACAACCCCCTCCTGTGGGACAGCTCCTACGAGCAGTACTTC
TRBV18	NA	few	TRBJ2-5	CASSPPPRAETQYF	TGTGCCAGCTCACCACCGCCCAGGGCTGAGACCCAGTACTTC
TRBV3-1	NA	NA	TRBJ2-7	CASSLPGVYEQYF	TGTGCCAGCAGCCTGCCGGGAGTATACGAGCAGTACTTC
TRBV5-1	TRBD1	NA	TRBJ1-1	CASPQGGTNTEAFF	TGCGCCAGCCCACAGGGGGGTACGAACACTGAAGCTTTCTTT
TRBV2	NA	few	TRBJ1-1	CASSVLVEAFF	TGTGCCAGCAGTGTCCTGGTTGAAGCTTTCTTT
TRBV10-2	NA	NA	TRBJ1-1	CASSGNTEAFF	TGCGCCAGCAGTGGGAACACTGAAGCTTTCTTT
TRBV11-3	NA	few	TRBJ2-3	CASSIGADTQYF	TGTGCCAGCAGCATAGGGGCAGATACGCAGTATTTT
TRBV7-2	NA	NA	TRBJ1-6	CASSSSGPPYNSPLHF	TGTGCCAGCAGCTCCTCAGGGCCCCCGTATAATTCACCCCTCCACTTT
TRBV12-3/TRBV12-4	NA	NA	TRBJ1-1	CASSQGPEGAFF	TGTGCCAGCAGCCAGGGTCCCGAAGGAGCTTTCTTT
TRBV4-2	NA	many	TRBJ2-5	CASSQVLQETQYF	TGTGCCAGCAGCCAGGTCCTCCAAGAGACCCAGTACTTC
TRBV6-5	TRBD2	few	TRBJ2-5	CASSYSPGLGQTQYF	TGTGCCAGCAGTTATTCACCGGGACTAGGGCAGACCCAGTACTTC
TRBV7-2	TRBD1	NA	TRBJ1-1	CASSYIGGANTEAFF	TGTGCCAGCAGCTATATAGGGGGCGCGAACACTGAAGCTTTCTTT
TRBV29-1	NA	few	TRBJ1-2	CSTKTGINYGYTF	TGCAGCACTAAGACAGGAATCAACTATGGCTACACCTTC
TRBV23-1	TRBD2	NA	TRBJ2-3	CASSQSTSGEGTDTQYF	TGCGCCAGCAGTCAATCAACTAGCGGGGAAGGCACAGATACGCAGTATTTT
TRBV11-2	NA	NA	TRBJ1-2	CASSFEVGVGGYTF	TGTGCCAGCAGCTTCGAGGTTGGCGTGGGTGGCTACACCTTC
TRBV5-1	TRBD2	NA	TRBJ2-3	CASSLALSGGREDTQYF	TGCGCCAGCAGCTTGGCCCTCTCGGGGGGGCGGGAGGATACGCAGTATTTT
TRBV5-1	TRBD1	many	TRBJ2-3	CASSPTGLSTDTQYF	TGCGCCAGCAGCCCGACAGGGCTGAGCACAGATACGCAGTATTTT
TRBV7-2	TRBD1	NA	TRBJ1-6	CASSSPFPRGPSSYNSPLHF	TGTGCCAGCAGCTCTCCCTTTCCCAGGGGGCCTAGCTCCTATAATTCACCCCTCCACTTT
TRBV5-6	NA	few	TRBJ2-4	CASSPSGGAWYIQYF	TGTGCCAGCAGCCCGAGTGGGGGCGCCTGGTACATTCAGTACTTC
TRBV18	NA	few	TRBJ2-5	CASSPPGRAETQYF	TGTGCCAGCTCACCACCCGGCAGGGCGGAGACCCAGTACTTC
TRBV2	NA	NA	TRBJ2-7	CASRLDSYMQYF	TGTGCCAGCAGACTGGACAGCTACATGCAGTACTTC
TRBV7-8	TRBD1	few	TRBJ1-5	CASRAHGAGGDQPQHF	TGTGCCAGCAGGGCCCATGGGGCAGGGGGCGATCAGCCCCAGCATTTT
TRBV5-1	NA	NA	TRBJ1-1	CASRGAGTLMTEAFF	TGCGCCAGCAGGGGGGCCGGGACTCTTATGACTGAAGCTTTCTTT
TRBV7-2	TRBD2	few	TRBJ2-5	CASTSGLAGGLETQYF	TGTGCCAGCACCTCGGGACTAGCGGGGGGGCTTGAGACCCAGTACTTC